This T cell receptor beta chain was identified during a study of blood T cell repertoires in COVID-19. For the study at large: Whether acute or convalescent, the COVID-19 samples came from the United States, Italy and Spain. T cells, B-cell-depleted T cells, or PBMCs supplied cDNA or gDNA.

Authors' methods: Nucleated cell number was recorded as an estimate derived from reference gene primer amplification. The repertoire was sequenced with immunoSEQ multiplex PCR; TCRdb's copy has only in-frame clones and lacks some. That table gives V, J and clone size, and the DNA gave D and trimming. Seen here are about 130,000 clones, about 78% observed once, and the top ten hold approximately 11%. Concerning this clone: The same CDR3 can be traced to other DNA sequences in this sample.

The CDR3 totals 13 residues. CDR1 and CDR2 from the germline V gene are LNHDA and SQIVND (reference sequence). Trimming took 7 bases from V and 5 from J, leaving 12 bases between them. The source is a man aged 55 to 69 who had recovered from COVID-19. Sequencing was carried out using peripheral blood. The rearrangement joins TRBV19 to TRBJ1-5, with a weak D call TRBD1 (5 bases). The chain's CDR3 is CASTGRGHQPQHF. CDR3 nucleotide sequence: TGTGCCAGTACCGGAAGGGGCCATCAGCCCCAGCATTTT.